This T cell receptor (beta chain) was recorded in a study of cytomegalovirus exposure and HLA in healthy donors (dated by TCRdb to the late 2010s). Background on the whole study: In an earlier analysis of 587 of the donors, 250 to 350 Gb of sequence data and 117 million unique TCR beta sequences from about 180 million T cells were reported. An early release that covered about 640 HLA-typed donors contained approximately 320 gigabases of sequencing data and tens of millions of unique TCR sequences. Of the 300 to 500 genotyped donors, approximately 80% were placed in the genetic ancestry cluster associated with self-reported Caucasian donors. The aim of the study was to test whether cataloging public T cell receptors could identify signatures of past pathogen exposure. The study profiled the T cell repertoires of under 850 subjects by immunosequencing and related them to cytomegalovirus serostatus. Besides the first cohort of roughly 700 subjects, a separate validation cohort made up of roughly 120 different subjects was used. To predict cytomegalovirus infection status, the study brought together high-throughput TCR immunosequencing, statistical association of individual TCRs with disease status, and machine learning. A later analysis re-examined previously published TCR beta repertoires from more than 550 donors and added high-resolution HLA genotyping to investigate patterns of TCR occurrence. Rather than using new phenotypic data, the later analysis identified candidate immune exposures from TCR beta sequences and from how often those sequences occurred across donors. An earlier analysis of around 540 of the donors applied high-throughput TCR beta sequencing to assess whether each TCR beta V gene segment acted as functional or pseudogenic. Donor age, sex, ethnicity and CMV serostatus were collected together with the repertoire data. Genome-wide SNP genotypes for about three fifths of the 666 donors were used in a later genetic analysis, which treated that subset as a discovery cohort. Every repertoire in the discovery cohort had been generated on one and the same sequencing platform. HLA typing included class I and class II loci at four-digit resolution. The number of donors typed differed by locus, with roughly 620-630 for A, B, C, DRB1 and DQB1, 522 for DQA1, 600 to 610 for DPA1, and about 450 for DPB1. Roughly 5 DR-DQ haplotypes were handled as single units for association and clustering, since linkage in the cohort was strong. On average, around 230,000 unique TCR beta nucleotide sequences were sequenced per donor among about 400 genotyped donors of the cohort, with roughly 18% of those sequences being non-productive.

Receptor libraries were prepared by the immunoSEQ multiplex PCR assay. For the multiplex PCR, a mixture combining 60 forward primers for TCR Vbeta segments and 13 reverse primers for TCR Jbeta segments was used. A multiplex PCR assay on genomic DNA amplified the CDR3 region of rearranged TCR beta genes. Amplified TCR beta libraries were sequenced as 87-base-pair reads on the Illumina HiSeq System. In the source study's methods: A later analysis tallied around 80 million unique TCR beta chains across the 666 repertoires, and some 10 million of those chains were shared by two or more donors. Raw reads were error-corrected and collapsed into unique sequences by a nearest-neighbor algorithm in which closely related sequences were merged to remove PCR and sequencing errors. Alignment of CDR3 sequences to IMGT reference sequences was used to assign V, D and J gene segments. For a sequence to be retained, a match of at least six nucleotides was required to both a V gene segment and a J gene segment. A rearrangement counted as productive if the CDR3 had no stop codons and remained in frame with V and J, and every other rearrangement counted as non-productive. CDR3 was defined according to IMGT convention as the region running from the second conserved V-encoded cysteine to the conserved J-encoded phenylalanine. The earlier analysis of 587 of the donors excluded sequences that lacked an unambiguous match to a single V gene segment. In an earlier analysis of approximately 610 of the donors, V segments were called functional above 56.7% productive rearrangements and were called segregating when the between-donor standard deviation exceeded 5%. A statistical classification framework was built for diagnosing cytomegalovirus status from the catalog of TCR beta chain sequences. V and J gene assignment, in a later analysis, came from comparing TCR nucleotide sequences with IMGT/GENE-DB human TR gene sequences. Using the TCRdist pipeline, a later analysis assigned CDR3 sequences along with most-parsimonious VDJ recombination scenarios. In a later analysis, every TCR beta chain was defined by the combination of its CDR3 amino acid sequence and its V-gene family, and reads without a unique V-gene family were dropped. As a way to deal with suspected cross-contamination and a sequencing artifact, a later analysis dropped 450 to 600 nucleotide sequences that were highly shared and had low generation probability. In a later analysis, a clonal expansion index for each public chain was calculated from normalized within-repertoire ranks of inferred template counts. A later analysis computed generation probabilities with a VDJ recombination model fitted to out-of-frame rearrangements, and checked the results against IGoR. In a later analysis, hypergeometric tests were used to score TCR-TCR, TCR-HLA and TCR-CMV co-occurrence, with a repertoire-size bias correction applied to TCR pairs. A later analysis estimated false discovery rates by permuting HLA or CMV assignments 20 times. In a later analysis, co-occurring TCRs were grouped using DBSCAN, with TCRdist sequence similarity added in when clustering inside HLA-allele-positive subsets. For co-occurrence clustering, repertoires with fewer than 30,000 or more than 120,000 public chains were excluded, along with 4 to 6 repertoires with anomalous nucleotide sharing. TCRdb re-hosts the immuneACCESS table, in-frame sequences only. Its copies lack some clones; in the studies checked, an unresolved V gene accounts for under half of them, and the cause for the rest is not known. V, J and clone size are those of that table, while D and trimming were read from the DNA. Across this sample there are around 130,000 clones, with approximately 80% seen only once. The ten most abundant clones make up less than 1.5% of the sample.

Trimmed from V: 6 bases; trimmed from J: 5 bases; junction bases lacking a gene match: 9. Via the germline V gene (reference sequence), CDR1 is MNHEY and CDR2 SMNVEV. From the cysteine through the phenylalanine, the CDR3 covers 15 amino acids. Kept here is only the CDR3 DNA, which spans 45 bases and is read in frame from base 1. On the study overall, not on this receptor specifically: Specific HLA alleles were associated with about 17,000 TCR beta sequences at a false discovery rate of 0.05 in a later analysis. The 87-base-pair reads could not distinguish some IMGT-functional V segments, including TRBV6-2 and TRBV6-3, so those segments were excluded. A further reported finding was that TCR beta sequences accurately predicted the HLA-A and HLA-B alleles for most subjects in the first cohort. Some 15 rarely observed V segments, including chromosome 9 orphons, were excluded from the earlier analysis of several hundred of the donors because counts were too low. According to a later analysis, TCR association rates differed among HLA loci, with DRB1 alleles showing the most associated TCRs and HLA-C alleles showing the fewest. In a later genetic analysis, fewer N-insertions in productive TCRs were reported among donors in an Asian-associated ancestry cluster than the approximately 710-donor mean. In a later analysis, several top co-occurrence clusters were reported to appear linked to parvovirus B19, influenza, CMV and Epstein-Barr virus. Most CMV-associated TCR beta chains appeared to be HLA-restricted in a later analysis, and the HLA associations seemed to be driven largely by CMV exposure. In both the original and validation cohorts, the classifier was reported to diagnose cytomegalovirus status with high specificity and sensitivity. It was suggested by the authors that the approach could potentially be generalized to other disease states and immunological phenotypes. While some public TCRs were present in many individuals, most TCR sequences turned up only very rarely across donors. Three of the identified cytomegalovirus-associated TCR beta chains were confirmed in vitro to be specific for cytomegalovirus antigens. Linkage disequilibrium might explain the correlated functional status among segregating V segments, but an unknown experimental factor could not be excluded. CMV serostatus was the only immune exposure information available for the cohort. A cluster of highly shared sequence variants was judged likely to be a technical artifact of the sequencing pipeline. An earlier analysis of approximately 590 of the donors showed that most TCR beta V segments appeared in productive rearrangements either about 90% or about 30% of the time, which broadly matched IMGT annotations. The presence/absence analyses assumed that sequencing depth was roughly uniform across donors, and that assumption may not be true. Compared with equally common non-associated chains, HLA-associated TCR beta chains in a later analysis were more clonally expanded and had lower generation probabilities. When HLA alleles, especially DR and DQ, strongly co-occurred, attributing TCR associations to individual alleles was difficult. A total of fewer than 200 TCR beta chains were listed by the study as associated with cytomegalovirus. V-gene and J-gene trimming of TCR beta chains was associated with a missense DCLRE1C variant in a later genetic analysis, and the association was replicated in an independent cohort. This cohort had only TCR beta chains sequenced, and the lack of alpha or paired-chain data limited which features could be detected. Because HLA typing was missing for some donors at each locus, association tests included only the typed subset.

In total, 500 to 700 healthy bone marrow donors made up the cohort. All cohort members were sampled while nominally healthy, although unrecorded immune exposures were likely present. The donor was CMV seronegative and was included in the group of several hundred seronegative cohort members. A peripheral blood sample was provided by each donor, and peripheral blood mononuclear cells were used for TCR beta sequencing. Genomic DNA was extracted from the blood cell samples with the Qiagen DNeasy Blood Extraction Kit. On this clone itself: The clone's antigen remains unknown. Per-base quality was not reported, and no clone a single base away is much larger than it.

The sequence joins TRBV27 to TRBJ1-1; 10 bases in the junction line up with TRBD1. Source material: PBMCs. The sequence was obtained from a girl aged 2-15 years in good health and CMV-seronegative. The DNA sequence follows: TGTGCCAGCAGCCGCGGGACAGGGGTTGGAACTGAAGCTTTCTTT. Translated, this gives CASSRGTGVGTEAFF.